This TCR beta chain derives from a study of cytomegalovirus exposure and HLA in healthy donors. 60 Vbeta and 13 Jbeta primers were used in PCR. Sequencing was performed with immunoSEQ multiplex PCR; in TCRdb, only in-frame clones are kept and a portion is missing. The sample holds fewer than 150,000 clones, around 85% seen once. Germline assignment: CDR1 SGHRS and CDR2 YFSETQ. Trimming removed 2 bases at V and 6 bases at J, with 9 bases between. The CDR3 is made up of 12 amino acids. Input material: PBMCs. The chain links TRBV5-1 to TRBJ2-7; D call uncertain. This clonotype was sampled from a man in his forties or fifties in good health and CMV-seropositive. The CDR3 region has the DNA TGCGCCAGCAGCTTTGGTAGATCCGAGCAGTACTTC. Residues: CASSFGRSEQYF.